The subject of this entry is one T cell receptor beta chain. The antigen is undetermined. The iRepertoire nested amplicon-rescue multiplex PCR amplified TCR alpha and beta CDR3s from RNA. One-step reverse transcription and amplification started from about 100-400 ng of tissue mRNA or PBMC total RNA. In TCRdb, the multiplex PCR reads were re-called with MiXCR into one record per CDR3 protein. The sample holds under 150,000 distinct CDR3 sequences; 39% are singletons and the top ten take more than 15%. This specimen comes from a study of glioma-infiltrating T cells. Overall study results and limits: Only very few CDR3 sequences appeared in both tissue and blood. Gliomas, especially low-grade, showed above-expected tissue-blood divergence; non-neoplastic patients showed below.

The sequencing input was glioma tissue, nonneoplastic brain tissue, or PBMCs (not recorded which). This receptor was identified in a human donor with low-grade glioma or glioblastoma, undergoing nonglioma brain surgery, or in good health (not recorded which).

The CDR3 region has the DNA TGTGCCAGCACCCGGACTGACACAGATACGCAGTATTTT. Protein: CASTRTDTDTQYF. The rearrangement uses TRBV12-3 or TRBV12-4 and TRBJ2-3; perhaps TRBD2 as D (5 bases). V shed 7 bases and J shed 2 bases, with 10 bases lying between them. The CDR3 loop spans 13 amino acids.